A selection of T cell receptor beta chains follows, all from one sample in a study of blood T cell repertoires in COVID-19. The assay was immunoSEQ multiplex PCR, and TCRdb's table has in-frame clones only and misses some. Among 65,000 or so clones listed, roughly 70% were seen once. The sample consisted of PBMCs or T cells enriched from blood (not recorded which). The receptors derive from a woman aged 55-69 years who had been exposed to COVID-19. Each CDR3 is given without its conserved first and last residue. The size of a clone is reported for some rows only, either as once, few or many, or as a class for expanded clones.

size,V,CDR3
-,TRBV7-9,ASSLRQVSEQY
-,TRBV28,ASRSQEGTAYEQY
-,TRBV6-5,ASSLPQGKNQPQH
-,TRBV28,ATTGRYGYT
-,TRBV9,ASSEQGGSYNEQF
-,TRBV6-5,ASRTGTSSYNEQF
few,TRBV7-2,ASSLRITASGRQETQY
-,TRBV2,ASRNRVFTEAF
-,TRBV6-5,ASRPGYSNQPQH
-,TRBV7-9,ASSLSGDSNQPQH
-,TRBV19,ASSSGKLFGSNSYEQY
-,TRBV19,ASSIDSTSSYNEQF
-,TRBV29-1,SVAQTQGNQPQH
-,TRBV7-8,ASSLTGRSYNEQF
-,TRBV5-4,ASSSQGVGEQF